This T cell receptor (beta chain) was observed in a study of breast tumors, draining lymph nodes, adjacent tissues. Broader study findings: That most tumor T cells come from lymph nodes remained unproven. Tumor repertoires ranked between lymph nodes and nontumor tissue in diversity, with V and J gene preferences. Compared with basal-like, luminal-like tumors shared significantly more repertoire with nontumor tissue.

Many counts were recorded for this clonotype. Its target is unknown. The V gene's germline CDR1 is DFQATT and CDR2 SNEGSKA (reference sequence). The CDR3 contains 11 residues. V was trimmed by 3 bases and J by 6 bases, leaving 9 bases between them. MiXCR, run by TCRdb on the multiplex PCR reads, gives a single entry per CDR3 protein. The data show roughly 130,000 distinct CDR3 sequences, about 20% seen once. Axillary draining lymph nodes of breast cancer patients supplied the node samples. Sequenced: axillary lymph node tissue. This clonotype originated in a female donor with breast cancer. Some clones in this sample may be carry-over from other donors' samples. The rearrangement links TRBV20-1 to TRBJ2-7; no reliable D call. CDR3 nucleotide sequence: TGCAGTGCTAGGAACGGAGTCGAGCAGTACTTC. This translates into CSARNGVEQYF.